Presented here are 20 T cell receptor beta chains from one specimen sequenced in a study of blood T cells in healthy people across ages. A second PCR of about 7 to 12 cycles used a sample-barcoded 5' primer and a J-beta primer mix. TCRdb passed the 5' RACE reads through MiXCR, listing each CDR3 protein once. This table has 700,000 to 850,000 distinct CDR3 sequences, approximately 35% appearing once. Sequencing was done on a sample of blood. Receptors originate from a man aged 18 to 30 in good health.

Turning to this clonotype: At one end, the junction sequence differs from germline, possibly due to a read error. The chain employs TRBV5-6 and TRBJ1-3, with D perhaps matching TRBD1 (5 bases). The CDR3 has 15 amino acids. The germline V gene encodes CDR1 SGHDT and CDR2 YYEEEE. The CDR3 DNA is TGTGTCAGCAGCACGGGACCCACCGGCGGAAACGCCATATATTTT. Protein product: CVSSTGPTGGNAIYF.

The sample holds one count of this clonotype. This chain connects TRBV11-1 to TRBJ1-6, with 7 bases lining up with TRBD1. V lost 5 bases and J lost 14; bases outside the gene matches: 6. Looked up from germline, CDR1 is SGHAT and CDR2 is FQDESV (reference sequence). The CDR3 totals 12 residues. The CDR3 here is CASSPRQGTLHF. The CDR3 coding sequence is TGTGCCAGCAGCCCAAGACAGGGAACCCTCCACTTT.

J is TRBJ1-1 and V is TRBV4-2, with a possible D match to TRBD1 (5 bases). Per germline, CDR1 LGHNA and CDR2 YNFKEQ. The CDR3 totals 17 residues. V lost 0 bases, J lost 4 bases, and 18 bases lay in between. The CDR3 reads CASSQDLRGVGSTEAFF. The CDR3 region has the DNA TGTGCCAGCAGCCAAGATCTTCGGGGGGTAGGATCCACTGAAGCTTTCTTT.

This clonotype has more than one count but fewer than ten. V and J are TRBV25-1 and TRBJ2-7; D uncertain. Trimming pared 3 bases from V and 5 bases from J, leaving 5 bases between. Germline V gene sequence: CDR1 MGHDK, CDR2 SYGVNS. The CDR3 is made up of 11 amino acids. Here the CDR3 DNA reads TGTGCCAGCAGTGAGCACCACGAGCAGTACTTC. The encoded protein is CASSEHHEQYF.

The chain uses TRBV4-3 and TRBJ2-7; D is uncertain. The germline V gene has CDR1 LGHNA and CDR2 YSLEER. This CDR3 has 16 amino acids. The V gene lost 3 bases and the J gene lost 1 base, with 16 bases spanning the gap. CDR3 DNA sequence: TGCGCCAGCAGCCATTCCGCGACTGGAGAGTCCTACGAGCAGTACTTC. Its translation is CASSHSATGESYEQYF.

V is TRBV28 and J is TRBJ1-5, with D unresolved. V gave up 7 bases and J gave up 1 base, with 2 bases separating them. The CDR3 is 11 amino acids. Per the germline V gene, CDR1 is MDHEN and CDR2 is SYDVKM. CDR3 in DNA: TGTGCCAGCAAAAGCAATCAGCCCCAGCATTTT. This sequence encodes CASKSNQPQHF.

The V and J genes are TRBV12-3 or TRBV12-4 and TRBJ1-2; D unclear. The CDR3 has 15 amino acids. Trimming took 5 bases from V and 3 from J, leaving 16 bases between them. CDR3 amino acids: CASSPIGSTDYGYTF. CDR3 nucleotide sequence: TGTGCCAGCAGTCCGATTGGGAGTACTGACTATGGCTACACCTTC.

Comment on this clonotype: This may be a read error: a much more frequent sequence differs by one nucleotide. This chain links TRBV29-1 with TRBJ2-1; D is uncertain. The V end lost 1 base, the J end lost 12 bases, and 16 bases lay between the germline ends. The CDR3 runs to 13 residues. The germline V gene has CDR1 SQVTM and CDR2 ANQGSEA. CDR3 loop: CSVEVVLTRLQFF. DNA of the CDR3: TGCAGCGTTGAAGTGGTGCTCACCAGGTTGCAGTTCTTC.

This clonotype appeared a few times. The chain carries TRBV20-1 and TRBJ2-5, with a weak D call TRBD1 (5 bases). V lost 0 bases and J 11 bases, leaving 22 bases between the germline ends. The V gene's germline CDR1 is DFQATT and CDR2 SNEGSKA (reference sequence). This CDR3 contains 15 residues. The CDR3 DNA sequence: TGCAGTGCTAGAGATCAGGGATCCATCTACAATGAGCAGTACTTC. Translation gives CSARDQGSIYNEQYF.

The V call is TRBV2, the J call TRBJ2-5; a weak D match, TRBD2 (6 bases). Per the germline V gene, CDR1 is SNHLY and CDR2 is FYNNEI. The germline V and J ends were trimmed by 0 bases and 3 bases, with 14 bases remaining between them. The CDR3 is made up of 16 amino acids. CDR3 residues: CASSEALWRVEETQYF. The CDR3 DNA reads TGTGCCAGCAGTGAAGCGCTATGGAGGGTGGAAGAGACCCAGTACTTC. Using reference TRBV2 and TRBJ2-5 for the parts outside the CDR3, the full variable domain is EPEVTQTPSHQVTQMGQEVILRCVPISNHLYFYWYRQILGQKVEFLVSFYNNEISEKSEIFDDQFSVERPDGSNFTLKIRSTKLEDSAMYFCASSEALWRVEETQYFGPGTRLLVL.

The chain has TRBV29-1 and TRBJ1-1, with D maybe TRBD1 (6 bases). This CDR3 region has 15 residues. V was trimmed by 2 bases and J by 11 bases, leaving 24 bases between them. The V gene's germline CDR1 is SQVTM and CDR2 ANQGSEA. The CDR3 reads CSVEKIGQLQYSAFF. The CDR3 region has the DNA TGCAGCGTTGAAAAAATAGGACAGCTACAATATTCTGCTTTCTTT.

This clonotype was counted a single time. The rearrangement uses TRBV7-9 and TRBJ2-1; TRBD2 aligns across 10 bases. The CDR3 spans 18 residues. The germline CDR1 and CDR2 sequences are SEHNR and FQNEAQ (reference sequence). The ends lost 1 base at V and 6 bases at J; junction bases unmatched: 12. The CDR3, as DNA: TGTGCCAGCAGCTTAGGGTTTTGGTACCAGCGGGGGGGCAATGAGCAGTTCTTC. Protein: CASSLGFWYQRGGNEQFF.

This clonotype was seen only a few times. Germline is not matched at one junction end, which may reflect a read error. This rearrangement joins TRBV5-1 to TRBJ2-5; D remains ambiguous. The V gene's germline CDR1 is SGHRS and CDR2 YFSETQ. The length of the CDR3 is 14 residues. The CDR3 nucleotides read TGCGCCAGCAGCGTGGGTTCGAGTCAAGGGACCCAGTACTTC. Residues: CASSVGSSQGTQYF. Variable domain in full (rest from reference TRBV5-1 and TRBJ2-5): KAGVTQTPRYLIKTRGQQVTLSCSPISGHRSVSWYQQTPGQGLQFLFEYFSETQRNKGNFPGRFSGRQFSNSRSEMNVSTLELGDSALYLCASSVGSSQGTQYFGPGTRLLVL.

Points on this clonotype: A much more abundant neighbour one base away suggests this may be a read error. V gene TRBV12-3 or TRBV12-4 combines with J gene TRBJ2-4, with D possibly matching TRBD1 (5 bases). V was shortened by 8 bases and J by 13 bases, with 15 bases between the two germline ends. CDR3 size: 11 residues. DNA of the CDR3: TGTGCCAGCGGGGCCCTCCATGAGCAGTACTTC. It yields the protein CASGALHEQYF.

The rearrangement uses TRBV4-3 and TRBJ2-4; 7 nucleotides align to TRBD1. The CDR3 runs 16 residues. The germline gives CDR1 LGHNA, CDR2 YSLEER. V gave up 5 bases and J gave up 6 bases; unmatched junction bases: 13. CDR3 amino acids: CASSAYRGEGRNIQYF. CDR3 bases: TGCGCCAGCAGCGCTTACAGGGGTGAGGGGCGAAACATTCAGTACTTC.

Regarding this clonotype: One end of the junction does not line up with germline, which may come from a read error. This rearrangement joins TRBV4-1 to TRBJ1-6; 10 bases match TRBD1. The CDR3 loop spans 15 amino acids. Germline CDR1 MGHRA, CDR2 YSYEKL. This CDR3 is CASSQLTGGFSPPHF. The CDR3 bases are TGCGCCAGCAGCCAGTTGACAGGGGGCTTTTCACCCCCCCACTTT.

A single count supports this clonotype. V gene TRBV5-1 combines with J gene TRBJ1-6; a weak D match, TRBD1 (5 bases). CDR3 length: 15 amino acids. Germline CDR1 is SGHRS and CDR2 is YFSETQ. V was cut by 0 bases and J by 9 bases, with 13 bases left in between. The CDR3 bases are TGCGCCAGCAGCTTGGGGACAACCCGAGGTTCACCCCTCCACTTT. The encoded protein is CASSLGTTRGSPLHF.

This clonotype was detected ten times or more. V gene TRBV7-2 combines with J gene TRBJ1-2, with 7 bases fitting TRBD1. Per the germline V gene, CDR1 is SGHTA and CDR2 is FQGNSA. The CDR3 length is 15 residues. V shed 5 bases, J shed 3 bases, and the junction held 9 bases outside the gene matches. As DNA, the CDR3 is TGTGCCAGCAGCCTCTCGACAGGGATCGACTATGGCTACACCTTC. It specifies CASSLSTGIDYGYTF.

Concerning this clonotype itself: One junction end does not reproduce the germline sequence, and a read error may be involved. The chain employs TRBV20-1 and TRBJ2-3; TRBD2 aligns across 10 bases. This CDR3 has 16 amino acids. Germline CDR1 and CDR2: DFQATT and SNEGSKA (reference sequence). CDR3 coding DNA: TGCGGTGCTAGTGCCCCAGCGGGGGGGCACACAGATACGCAGTATTTT. Protein sequence: CGASAPAGGHTDTQYF.

This clonotype was seen more than once but under ten times. The rearrangement links TRBV7-9 to TRBJ1-1; no clear D gene. Germline-derived CDR1 and CDR2 are SEHNR and FQNEAQ (reference sequence). Trimming removed 3 bases from V and 3 bases from J, with 11 bases in between. CDR3 length: 14 residues. The CDR3 coding sequence is TGTGCCAGCAGCTTGTGGGTAAGGGACACTGAAGCTTTCTTT. Translated: CASSLWVRDTEAFF.